Given below is one TCR beta chain in context. Its antigen is still unknown. This record belongs to a study of T-cell memory formation after mild COVID-19. Whole-study context: The study found TCR clusters largely donor specific.

Study-wide results and limits: Proof of SARS-CoV-2 specificity was absent for the second-wave clones that crested on day 37. Clones that shrank (day 15 to 85) were balanced CD4/CD8, whereas later expanders leaned CD4+.

TCR alpha and TCR beta cDNA libraries carrying sample barcodes and UMIs came from 5'RACE with constant-segment primers. In TCRdb, the 5' RACE reads were re-called with MiXCR into one record per CDR3 protein. The table has hundreds of thousands of distinct CDR3 sequences, roughly a fifth seen once; the top ten hold around 20%. V shed 4 bases, J shed 6 bases, and the junction held 2 bases outside the gene matches. CDR3 length: 13 amino acids. Germline assignment: CDR1 ENHRY and CDR2 SYGVKD. The sequencing input was PBMCs or a T cell subset sorted from them (not recorded which). This clonotype originated in a young man who had mild COVID-19 (a few samples of this study predate the infection). Cell type and time point are not known. The chain couples TRBV10-3 to TRBJ1-2, with 10 positions matching TRBD1. The CDR3 DNA reads as TGTGCCATCAGTGTCGGGACAGGGGATGGCTACACCTTC. It yields the protein CAISVGTGDGYTF.